This is a list of T cell receptor beta chains from one sample in a study of blood T cells in healthy people across ages. A single record per CDR3 protein comes from TCRdb applying MiXCR to the 5' RACE reads. Among 650,000 to 1,000,000 distinct CDR3 sequences listed, approximately 35% were seen once. The sequenced material came from blood. Receptors originate from a young man in good health. Each CDR3 is given with its conserved first and last residue. Fields, in order: J gene, clone size, V gene, D gene, CDR3 DNA, CDR3 protein. The D gene is left open where the match is weak. Only some rows state a clone size, as once, few, many or a class for expanded clones.

TRBJ2-7 | few | TRBV7-2 | NA | TGTGCCAGCAGCTTCAGCCCAGGAAAAGAGCAGTACTTC | CASSFSPGKEQYF
TRBJ1-5 | NA | TRBV4-2 | NA | TGTGCCAGCAGCCAAGACCCGCCCGGCCAGCCCCAGCATTTT | CASSQDPPGQPQHF
TRBJ2-3 | NA | TRBV20-1 | TRBD2 | TGCAGTGCAGAGAGCGGGGGCACGAGCGCAGATACGCAGTATTTT | CSAESGGTSADTQYF
TRBJ2-5 | once | TRBV7-9 | TRBD2 | TGTGCCAGCAGCTCTACAAGCGGGGCCGGCGAGACCCAGTACTTC | CASSSTSGAGETQYF
TRBJ2-7 | few | TRBV4-1 | NA | TGCGCCAGCAGCCAAACTGGAGGAGTAGCCGAGCAGTACTTC | CASSQTGGVAEQYF
TRBJ2-7 | NA | TRBV6-2/TRBV6-3 | TRBD2 | TGTGCCAGCAGCCAACTAGCGGGGGAGCACTACGAGCAGTACTTC | CASSQLAGEHYEQYF
TRBJ2-7 | NA | TRBV2 | NA | TGTGCCAGCAGTGGCCAGGACACGGACTACGAGCAGTACTTC | CASSGQDTDYEQYF
TRBJ1-6 | NA | TRBV7-2 | TRBD1 | TGTGCCAGCAGCTTAGCGGGCCAGGGGGTTGATTCACCCCTCCACTTT | CASSLAGQGVDSPLHF
TRBJ2-1 | many | TRBV12-3/TRBV12-4 | NA | TGTGCCAGCAGTGTTCTCAATGAGCAGTTCTTC | CASSVLNEQFF
TRBJ1-1 | NA | TRBV12-3/TRBV12-4 | NA | TGTGCCAGCAGGACGCAGATGAACACTGAAGCTTTCTTT | CASRTQMNTEAFF
TRBJ2-5 | few | TRBV6-2/TRBV6-3 | NA | TGTGCCAGCAGTGACCGAAGACAAGAGACCCAGTACTTC | CASSDRRQETQYF
TRBJ2-1 | few | TRBV15 | NA | TGTGCCACCAGCAGAGACGGCAGGCAGTTCAATGAGCAGTTCTTC | CATSRDGRQFNEQFF
TRBJ2-2 | NA | TRBV20-1 | NA | TGCAGTGCTAGCTACACAGCGTCCGGGGAGCTGTTTTTT | CSASYTASGELFF
TRBJ2-1 | NA | TRBV28 | TRBD2 | TGTGCCAGCAGTTCATGGGGGCGGGGGGGGAGGAATGAGCAGTTCTTC | CASSSWGRGGRNEQFF
TRBJ2-3 | few | TRBV4-3 | TRBD1 | TGCGCCAGCAGCCCTCGGACAGGGGGCGCACAGGATACGCAGTATTTT | CASSPRTGGAQDTQYF
TRBJ2-2 | NA | TRBV7-6 | TRBD1 | TGTGCCAGCAGCTCACAATCCGGGACAGGGGTTGACACCGGGGAGCTGTTTTTT | CASSSQSGTGVDTGELFF
TRBJ2-3 | NA | TRBV14 | TRBD2 | TGTGCCAGCAGCCACGGACTAGTCCCAGATACGCAGTATTTT | CASSHGLVPDTQYF
TRBJ2-3 | NA | TRBV12-3/TRBV12-4 | TRBD2 | TGTGCCAGCAGTTTACTCAGCGGGGGGCCGGATACGCAGTATTTT | CASSLLSGGPDTQYF
TRBJ2-3 | NA | TRBV20-1 | TRBD2 | TGCAGTGCCGCCCCTCAAAGCGGGAGATCTAGCACAGATACGCAGTATTTT | CSAAPQSGRSSTDTQYF
TRBJ1-1 | few | TRBV5-1 | NA | TGCGCCAGCAGCGGCGGACAGAATTTGAACACTGAAGCTTTCTTT | CASSGGQNLNTEAFF
TRBJ1-2 | NA | TRBV10-3 | NA | TGTGCCATCACCCCGACGGGGGATTATGGCTACACCTTC | CAITPTGDYGYTF
TRBJ2-1 | NA | TRBV5-1 | TRBD1 | TGCGCCAGCAGCACGGGACAGGATGAGCAGTTCTTC | CASSTGQDEQFF
TRBJ2-7 | few | TRBV7-9 | NA | TGTGCCAGCAGCTTCGGGATCCCCCACTACGAGCAGTACTTC | CASSFGIPHYEQYF
TRBJ2-7 | NA | TRBV25-1 | TRBD1 | TGTGCCAGCAGTGACAGGGCAGGGGGATACAATGAGCAGTACTTC | CASSDRAGGYNEQYF
TRBJ2-3 | NA | TRBV7-8 | NA | TGTGCCAGCAGCTTAGGGACCAGTGTGGCCGGCACAGATACGCAGTATTTT | CASSLGTSVAGTDTQYF
TRBJ2-7 | NA | TRBV29-1 | NA | TGCAGCGTTGAAGACGGGACAAACTCCTACGAGCAGTACTTC | CSVEDGTNSYEQYF
TRBJ2-7 | NA | TRBV3-1 | TRBD1 | TGTGCCAGCAGCCAAGAGGGACAGTTCTACGAGCAGTACTTC | CASSQEGQFYEQYF
TRBJ1-1 | few | TRBV7-2 | TRBD1 | TGTGCCAGCAGCTTATATTCAGGGGGACAGGGGTTACAGAACACTGAAGCTTTCTTT | CASSLYSGGQGLQNTEAFF
TRBJ1-5 | NA | TRBV2 | NA | TGTGCCAGCAGTGTAGGCCCCGATCAGCCCCAGCATTTT | CASSVGPDQPQHF
TRBJ1-2 | few | TRBV10-3 | NA | TGTGCCATCACCCGACGCGGGGGGAGAAACTATGGCTACACCTTC | CAITRRGGRNYGYTF
TRBJ2-7 | few | TRBV12-3/TRBV12-4 | NA | TGTGCCAGCAGTTTTAGCTCCAATGAGCAGTACTTC | CASSFSSNEQYF
TRBJ2-5 | NA | TRBV6-6 | NA | TGTGCCAGCGGTAGGGGGCAAGAGACCCAGTACTTC | CASGRGQETQYF
TRBJ2-7 | NA | TRBV6-6 | TRBD1 | TGTGCCAGCAGTTCCTCGACAGGGAACCCCTACGAGCAGTACTTC | CASSSSTGNPYEQYF
TRBJ2-7 | few | TRBV20-1 | NA | TGCAGTGCTAGTAGGCAGGGGCGTTCAAGGGAGCAGTACTTC | CSASRQGRSREQYF
TRBJ2-4 | NA | TRBV10-3 | TRBD2 | TGTGCCACCAGCGGGACGGCAGAGGACAAAAACATTCAGTACTTC | CATSGTAEDKNIQYF
TRBJ2-3 | many | TRBV5-1 | TRBD1 | TGCGCCAGCAGCCGAGGACAGGGCAAGGCAGATACGCAGTATTTT | CASSRGQGKADTQYF
TRBJ1-4 | NA | TRBV15 | NA | TGTGCCACCAGCAACCCGACAAATGAAAAACTGTTTTTT | CATSNPTNEKLFF
TRBJ1-1 | NA | TRBV5-5 | TRBD1 | TGTGCCAGCAGCCCCGGACAGGCCACTGAAGCTTTCTTT | CASSPGQATEAFF
TRBJ2-1 | NA | TRBV19 | NA | TGTGCCAGTAGTCCAGGACGGCAAGAGACCCAGTTCTTC | CASSPGRQETQFF
TRBJ2-1 | NA | TRBV5-1 | TRBD2 | TGCGCCAGCAGCTTAAAGGAGGTAGCGGGAGCATGGTCCTACAATGAGCAGTTCTTC | CASSLKEVAGAWSYNEQFF
TRBJ2-1 | NA | TRBV24-1 | NA | TGTGCCACCAGTGATTCGGACGGGAGCTCCCACAATGAGCAGTTCTTC | CATSDSDGSSHNEQFF
TRBJ2-5 | once | TRBV6-5 | NA | TGTGCCAGCAGGGCAGGGGTGGGGCTAGCCATCCAGACCCAGTACTTC | CASRAGVGLAIQTQYF
TRBJ2-1 | NA | TRBV6-5 | NA | TGTGCCAGCAGTTCCACGGGGTCGGTGGTGAATGAGCAGTTCTTC | CASSSTGSVVNEQFF
TRBJ2-1 | NA | TRBV6-2/TRBV6-3 | NA | TGTGCCAGCAGTTACGTGGGGGAAAAGTCCTACGAGCAGTTCTTC | CASSYVGEKSYEQFF
TRBJ1-5 | NA | TRBV15 | NA | TGTGCCACCAGCCCAGCCGGAAGGTCAAATCAGCCCCAGCATTTT | CATSPAGRSNQPQHF
TRBJ1-2 | few | TRBV10-3 | NA | TGTGCCACCGCGGAGGGGGACCTTAACTATGGCTACACCTTC | CATAEGDLNYGYTF
TRBJ2-5 | few | TRBV28 | NA | TGTGCCAGCAGTCCTCGGACGTGGAGCCTCCAAGAGACCCAGTACTTC | CASSPRTWSLQETQYF
TRBJ2-5 | many | TRBV6-6 | NA | TGTGCCAGCAGTTACGACGGAATCCAAGAGACCCAGTACTTC | CASSYDGIQETQYF
TRBJ2-1 | many | TRBV7-2 | NA | TGTGCCAGCAGCTCAAGAGGTCCGTGGACAGAGTACAATGAGCAGTTCTTC | CASSSRGPWTEYNEQFF
TRBJ2-2 | NA | TRBV20-1 | TRBD1 | TGCAGTGCTAGAGACCGTCTCCGGACAGGGATGGACACCGGGGAGCTGTTTTTT | CSARDRLRTGMDTGELFF
TRBJ2-3 | few | TRBV5-1 | NA | TGCGCCAGTACGGGGAGGCGTTATTCAGATACGCAGTATTTT | CASTGRRYSDTQYF
TRBJ2-5 | many | TRBV10-3 | NA | TGTGCCATCAGTGGAGGGGGGGAGTTTGAGACCCAGTACTTC | CAISGGGEFETQYF
TRBJ1-6 | few | TRBV7-3 | NA | TGTGCCAGCAGCCTACGGAAGGGTTTGAATTCACCCCTCCACTTT | CASSLRKGLNSPLHF
TRBJ1-1 | few | TRBV5-6 | NA | TGTGCCAGCAGCACCGACTTGGGCATGAACACTGAAGCTTTCTTT | CASSTDLGMNTEAFF
TRBJ2-1 | NA | TRBV10-3 | NA | TGTGCCATCAGTGGACAGCTATCCTACGAGCAGTTCTTC | CAISGQLSYEQFF
TRBJ2-1 | NA | TRBV7-2 | NA | TGTGCCAGCAGCTCTAGGGATGGGGGGGCGTACAATGAGCAGTTCTTC | CASSSRDGGAYNEQFF
TRBJ1-3 | NA | TRBV10-3 | NA | TGTGCCACCCAGGGGGGAAACACCATATATTTT | CATQGGNTIYF
TRBJ1-1 | few | TRBV10-3 | TRBD1 | TGTGCCATCAGCGCTTCCCGGGACAGGCCTGAAGCTTTCTTT | CAISASRDRPEAFF